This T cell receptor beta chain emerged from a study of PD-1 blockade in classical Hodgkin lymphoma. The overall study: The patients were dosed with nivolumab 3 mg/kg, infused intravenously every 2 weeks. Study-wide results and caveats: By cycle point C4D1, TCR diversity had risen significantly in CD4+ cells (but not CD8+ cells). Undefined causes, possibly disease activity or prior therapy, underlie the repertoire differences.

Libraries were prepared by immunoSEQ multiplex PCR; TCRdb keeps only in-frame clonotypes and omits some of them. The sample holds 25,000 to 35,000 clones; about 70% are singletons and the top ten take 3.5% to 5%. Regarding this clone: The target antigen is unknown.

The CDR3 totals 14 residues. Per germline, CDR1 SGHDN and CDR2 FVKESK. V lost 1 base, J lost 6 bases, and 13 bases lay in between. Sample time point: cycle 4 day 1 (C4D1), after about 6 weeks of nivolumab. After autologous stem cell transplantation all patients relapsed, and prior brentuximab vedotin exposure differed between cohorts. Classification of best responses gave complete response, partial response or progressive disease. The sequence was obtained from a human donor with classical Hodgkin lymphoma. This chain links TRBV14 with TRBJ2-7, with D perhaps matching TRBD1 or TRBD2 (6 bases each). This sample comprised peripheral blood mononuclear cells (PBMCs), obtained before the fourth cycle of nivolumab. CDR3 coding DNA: TGTGCCAGCAGCCAAGTCCCGGGGGCGGGCGAGCAGTACTTC. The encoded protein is CASSQVPGAGEQYF.